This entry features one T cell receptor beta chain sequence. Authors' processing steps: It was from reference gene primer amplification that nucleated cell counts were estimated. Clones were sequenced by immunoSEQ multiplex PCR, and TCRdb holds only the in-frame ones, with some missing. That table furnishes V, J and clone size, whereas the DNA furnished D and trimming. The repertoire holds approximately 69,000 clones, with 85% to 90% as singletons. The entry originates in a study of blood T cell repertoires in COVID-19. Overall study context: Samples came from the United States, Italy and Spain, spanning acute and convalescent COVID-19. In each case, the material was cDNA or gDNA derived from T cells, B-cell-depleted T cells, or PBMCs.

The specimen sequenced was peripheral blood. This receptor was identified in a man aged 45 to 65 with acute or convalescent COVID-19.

The CDR3 DNA reads TGTGCCTGCCAACTAGCGGGAGGGCCTCACGGGGAGCTGTTTTTT. It codes for CACQLAGGPHGELFF. The chain couples TRBV30 to TRBJ2-2, with TRBD2 identical over 13 bases. Germline assignment: CDR1 GTSNPN and CDR2 SVGIG (reference sequence). The CDR3 sequence is 15 residues long. V shed 6 bases and J 7 bases; nucleotides not matched to a gene: 8.